These T cell receptor beta chains were read from a single sample in a study of shared clonotypes between healthy human individuals. TCRdb's table, derived via immunoSEQ multiplex PCR, lists solely in-frame clones and lacks some. The sample records millions of clones, 85% to 95% being singletons. Sequencing was carried out using naive CD4+ T cells from PBMCs. These receptor sequences come from a man younger than 35 in good health. Some clones in this sample may be carry-over from other donors' samples. Both conserved end residues are part of each CDR3. Fields, in order: D gene, V gene, clone size, J gene, CDR3 DNA, CDR3 protein. D genes are given only for firm matches. Part of the rows lack a size; the others show once, few, many or a class for expanded clones.

-	TRBV9	-	TRBJ2-7	TGTGCCAGCAGCGTGTCCAGCTCCTACGAGCAGTACTTC	CASSVSSSYEQYF
-	TRBV5-6	once	TRBJ2-5	TGTGCCAGCAGCTTCTCCCCCCAAGAGACCCAGTACTTC	CASSFSPQETQYF
-	TRBV7-2	-	TRBJ2-7	TGTGCCAGCAGCCCTAGAAGCACAGGTTACGAGCAGTACTTC	CASSPRSTGYEQYF
-	TRBV9	-	TRBJ2-2	TGTGCCAGCGGGTCTGGAGGGGAGCTGTTTTTT	CASGSGGELFF
-	TRBV9	-	TRBJ1-2	TGTGCCAGCAGCGTCGACAGTAACTATGGCTACACCTTC	CASSVDSNYGYTF
-	TRBV7-2	-	TRBJ1-2	TGTGCCAGCAGCCTAGAAACAGGGACCCTCCTCTATGGCTACACCTTC	CASSLETGTLLYGYTF
TRBD1	TRBV19	-	TRBJ2-7	TGTGCCAGTAGTACCCAAAAAAACAGGGGGCCGGACGAGCAGTACTTC	CASSTQKNRGPDEQYF
TRBD2	TRBV6-5	-	TRBJ2-1	TGTGCCAGCAGTTACTCGGCTAGCGGGGACAATGAGCAGTTCTTC	CASSYSASGDNEQFF
-	TRBV19	few	TRBJ1-2	TGTGCCAGTAGTCTTACCAGGACCGCCCCGGGTGGCTACACCTTC	CASSLTRTAPGGYTF
TRBD2	TRBV27	-	TRBJ2-1	TGTGCCAGCAGTTTGTTCCTAGCGGGATCCTCCTACAATGAGCAGTTCTTC	CASSLFLAGSSYNEQFF
-	TRBV29-1	-	TRBJ1-2	TGCAGCGTTGAGAGGGGTTATGGTGGCTACACCTTC	CSVERGYGGYTF
-	TRBV2	-	TRBJ2-5	TGTGCCAGCAGTGTTTACGGGCAAGAGACCCAGTACTTC	CASSVYGQETQYF
-	TRBV7-8	-	TRBJ1-5	TGTGCCAGCAGCTTAGGGGCGCTAACAGGCTATAGCAATCAGCCCCAGCATTTT	CASSLGALTGYSNQPQHF
TRBD1	TRBV30	-	TRBJ1-2	TGTGCCTGGAGTCGGGACAGGGGGGGTGGCTACACCTTC	CAWSRDRGGGYTF
TRBD1	TRBV5-1	-	TRBJ1-1	TGCGCCACCCGCTCGACAGGGTTGAGTACTGAAGCTTTCTTT	CATRSTGLSTEAFF
-	TRBV7-2	-	TRBJ1-1	TGTGCCAGCAGCCAAGACCCCCCGTGGTCGCGGACTGAAGCTTTCTTT	CASSQDPPWSRTEAFF
-	TRBV18	once	TRBJ2-1	TGTGCCAGCTCACCGCAACAGGGTTGGGACAATGAGCAGTTCTTC	CASSPQQGWDNEQFF
-	TRBV6-5	-	TRBJ1-4	TGTGCCAGCAGCCCCCACATCGCCTTGGGGGAAAAACTGTTTTTT	CASSPHIALGEKLFF
-	TRBV5-1	-	TRBJ2-2	TGCGCCAGCAGCTTCGAACCTCTCGGCGTCGGGGAGCTGTTTTTT	CASSFEPLGVGELFF
-	TRBV6-5	-	TRBJ2-7	TGTGCCAGCAGTTACTCGAGCGCGGGCCCCTCCTACGAGCAGTACTTC	CASSYSSAGPSYEQYF
-	TRBV7-9	-	TRBJ2-7	TGTGCCAGCAGCTTCCTTGGAGGGTACGAGCAGTACTTC	CASSFLGGYEQYF
-	TRBV11-2	-	TRBJ2-5	TGTGCCAGCAGCTCGGAATTTAATAGTAGGACCCAGTACTTC	CASSSEFNSRTQYF
-	TRBV7-9	-	TRBJ1-5	TGTGCCAGCAGCTCCCCCCTCCGGCCCCAGCATTTT	CASSSPLRPQHF
-	TRBV2	-	TRBJ1-3	TGTGCCAGCAGGGCCCTGGGGAACACCATATATTTT	CASRALGNTIYF
-	TRBV13	-	TRBJ2-5	TGTGCCAGCAGCCCCTATGGAGACTCTTATCGTTGGACCCAGTACTTC	CASSPYGDSYRWTQYF
-	TRBV5-1	-	TRBJ2-1	TGCGCCAGCAGCTGGGGGACTTCCCTCAATGAGCAGTTCTTC	CASSWGTSLNEQFF